This T cell receptor (beta chain) was captured in a study of T cells in women clearing cervical HPV infection listed by TCRdb under 2018. Some background on the complete study: Cases were approximately 25 women with histologically confirmed HPV16-related CIN3 or worse, including a couple of invasive cancers. Cases were matched to controls by age within five years and by the year the sample was collected. The parent cohort enrolled 8,500 to 13,000 women aged 18 or older in Guanacaste, Costa Rica, during about 1993 to 1995 and followed them for more than 6 years. The controls were about 26 women whose single incident HPV16 infection cleared within 12 months with no development of precancer or cancer. Nested within Costa Rica's Guanacaste HPV Natural History Study, an exploratory proof-of-principle case-control study compared TCR repertoires across cervical HPV16 outcomes. Since only a few of the women had HLA typing available, the possibility that HLA type was acting as a confounder could not be ruled out. Case blood was taken at the visit when the lesion was first identified, whereas control blood was taken when infection was no longer detected. As quality controls, five blinded duplicates were added to each group, bringing the total to about 60 samples made up of 50 or so participants and around 10 replicates. Among cases, blood sampling occurred a median of around 160 days after lesion detection, with an interquartile range of about 80 to 230 days. Median age was approximately 36 years in cases versus 38 in controls, and baseline characteristics did not differ significantly. Broad study findings and their caveats: Cases were distinguished from controls with an estimated AUC of around 0.85 by random forest classifiers combining richness and V gene abundances. Because the number of T cells in each sample was unknown, differences in richness could reflect differing T-cell content rather than repertoire biology. Cases had lower TRBV6-7 relative abundance than controls (0.11% versus 0.16%; Bonferroni P = 0.0008). The cross-sectional design could not show whether the associations came before the infection or were a result of it, and neither effector/memory subsets nor HPV-specific T cells were isolated. CIN3+ cases had significantly higher TCR repertoire richness than controls across sequencing depths, but evenness did not differ between the groups.

The germline V gene (reference sequence) provides CDR1 LNHDA and CDR2 SQIVND. V and J are truncated by 3 bases and 5 bases respectively, leaving an intervening sequence of 7 bases. Counted from cysteine to phenylalanine, this CDR3 has 13 amino acids. Only the CDR3 bases that were read are kept: 30 of them, in frame from base 1. As for this clone: What this receptor recognizes is not known. The DNA ends 3 residues before the CDR3 does, and the rest of the CDR3 is filled in from the germline J gene.

TCR beta CDR3 regions were amplified by multiplex PCR from an average of around 1,200 ng genomic DNA per sample using the immunoSEQ assay. Primer bias was corrected in the assay by using a complete synthetic TCR repertoire to establish an amplification baseline. The amplicons were sequenced on the Illumina platform. The paper's processing steps were these. Sequence errors were corrected by clustering with frequency ratios and a modified nearest-neighbor algorithm, and the sequences were then analyzed in the immunoSEQ Analyzer using IMGT gene definitions. TCR richness and evenness were averaged over 20 rarefaction repeats at each rarefaction depth, excluding samples with fewer sequences than the depth. Wilcoxon rank sum tests with FDR correction were used to compare V, D and J gene relative abundances between the groups. An intraclass correlation of around 96% for TCR richness and an average of about 73% across approximately 63 gene segments were obtained from the blinded duplicates. The source is immuneACCESS, and TCRdb retained only in-frame sequences with V and J called. Part of the clones is not carried over; for the studies checked, unresolved V genes explain less than half of this, and the remainder is unexplained. That table is the source of V, J and clone size, and D and trimming were worked out from the DNA. The sample table includes over 45,000 clones. About 1.5% of the sample comes from the top ten.

Every participant had a single incident cervical HPV16 infection, and prevalent HPV16 infections were excluded. Cervical HPV DNA was detected by MY09/MY11 PCR, and genotyping was performed by dot-blot hybridization. Around 15 mL of heparinized blood was centrifuged, after which the buffy coat was aliquoted, frozen at -30 degrees C, and then stored at -80 degrees C. QIAGEN kits were used to extract genomic DNA from the buffy coat specimens. The TCR originated in a woman aged 18-70 years with a cervical HPV16 infection that either progressed to CIN3+ or cleared (not recorded which). Sequencing input: blood buffy coat. The V gene is TRBV19 and the J gene is TRBJ2-2; TRBD2 is possibly the D segment (5 matching bases). The sequenced part of the CDR3 DNA is TGTGCCAGTAGTATTCTAGCTACCGGGGAG. It translates as CASSILATGE. The whole CDR3 sequence is CASSILATGELFF.